This TCR beta chain was sequenced during a study of blood T cells in healthy people across ages. Study-level results: A roughly linear fall in TCR beta diversity per million T cells was seen with increasing age. Higher diversity, along with more naive CD4+ cells, distinguished long-lived donors from aged donors.

The CDR3 runs 16 residues. The V end was cut by 1 base, the J end by 4 bases, with 16 bases between. About this clonotype itself: Its matching antigen is unknown.

Around 10 milliliters of peripheral blood were drawn from each donor. A second roughly 6 to 11 cycle PCR used barcoded and J-beta primers. The template-switch adaptor, which had 12 random nucleotides, put a tag on each cDNA molecule. Each CDR3 protein is one row after TCRdb ran MiXCR on the 5' RACE reads. The profile covers hundreds of thousands of distinct CDR3 sequences, with around 27% appearing a single time and approximately 29% taken by the ten largest. Sequencing input: blood. J is TRBJ1-2 and V is TRBV12-3 or TRBV12-4; D perhaps matches TRBD1 (5 bases). This clonotype originated in a woman in her seventies in good health. CDR3 region: CASSLGQGAPSYGYTF. CDR3 DNA sequence: TGTGCCAGCAGTTTAGGGCAAGGGGCCCCTAGCTATGGCTACACCTTC.